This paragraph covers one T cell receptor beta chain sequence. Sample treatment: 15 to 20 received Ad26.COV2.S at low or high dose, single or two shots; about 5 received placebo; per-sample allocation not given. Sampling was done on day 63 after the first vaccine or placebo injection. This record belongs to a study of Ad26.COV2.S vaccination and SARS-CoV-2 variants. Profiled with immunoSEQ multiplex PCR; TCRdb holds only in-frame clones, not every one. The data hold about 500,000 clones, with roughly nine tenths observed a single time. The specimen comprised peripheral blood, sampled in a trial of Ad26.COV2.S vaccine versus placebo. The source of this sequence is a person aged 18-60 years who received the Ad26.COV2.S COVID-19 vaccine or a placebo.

The CDR3 reads CASSLGRNEQYF. The CDR3 DNA follows: TGTGCCAGCAGCTTAGGAAGGAACGAGCAGTACTTC. The chain combines TRBV7-9 with TRBJ2-7; D gene ambiguous. Trimming shortened V by 1 base and J by 5 bases, and 6 bases separated the two germline ends. This CDR3 is 12 amino acids long. Germline V gene data show CDR1 as SEHNR and CDR2 as FQNEAQ (reference sequence).